This is a list of T cell receptor beta chains from one sample in a study of beta chain features in type 1 diabetes. The assay was immunoSEQ multiplex PCR, and TCRdb's table has in-frame clones only and misses some. The table includes a few hundred thousand clones, roughly 11% detected once. Source material: naive CD4+ T cells from blood. The receptor set was obtained from a woman aged 25 to 39 in good health. CDR3s include the opening cysteine and the closing phenylalanine or tryptophan. The order of the fields is V gene, clone size, D gene, J gene, CDR3 protein, CDR3 DNA. The D gene is left open where the match is weak. Expanded clones are given a class, and other clones once, few, many or no size at all.

TRBV11-2,NA,NA,TRBJ1-5,CASSLDRQRPQHF,TGTGCCAGCAGCTTAGATAGGCAGCGGCCCCAGCATTTT
TRBV7-8,few,TRBD1,TRBJ2-3,CASSRQGGGTDTQYF,TGTGCCAGCAGCCGACAGGGTGGGGGCACAGATACGCAGTATTTT
TRBV7-9,NA,NA,TRBJ2-7,CASSFSPPGEQYF,TGTGCCAGCAGCTTCTCGCCCCCCGGGGAGCAGTACTTC
TRBV4-3,few,TRBD1,TRBJ1-1,CASSQGTGLWATEAFF,TGCGCCAGCAGCCAAGGGACAGGGTTGTGGGCCACTGAAGCTTTCTTT
TRBV5-1,few,NA,TRBJ2-5,CASSLRGPDQETQYF,TGCGCCAGCAGCTTAAGAGGCCCAGACCAAGAGACCCAGTACTTC
TRBV10-3,NA,TRBD2,TRBJ2-1,CAISEPSGIAGGNEQFF,TGTGCCATCAGTGAGCCCTCGGGGATAGCGGGAGGTAATGAGCAGTTCTTC
TRBV7-9,NA,NA,TRBJ2-6,CASSLGTDVSSGANVLTF,TGTGCCAGCAGCTTGGGTACAGATGTAAGCTCTGGGGCCAACGTCCTGACTTTC
TRBV7-9,few,TRBD1,TRBJ1-5,CASSFGTASNQPQHF,TGTGCCAGCAGCTTTGGGACAGCAAGCAATCAGCCCCAGCATTTT
TRBV7-2,NA,NA,TRBJ2-7,CASSPNYEQYF,TGTGCCAGCAGCCCTAATTACGAGCAGTACTTC
TRBV6-5,NA,NA,TRBJ2-7,CASSYSGASSYEQYF,TGTGCCAGCAGTTACTCTGGGGCCAGCTCCTACGAGCAGTACTTC
TRBV30,few,NA,TRBJ2-2,CAWSETGGATGELFF,TGTGCCTGGAGCGAAACAGGAGGGGCAACCGGGGAGCTGTTTTTT
TRBV9,few,TRBD2,TRBJ2-1,CASSVAGLAGYNEQFF,TGTGCCAGCAGCGTAGCGGGACTAGCGGGCTACAATGAGCAGTTCTTC
TRBV18,few,TRBD1,TRBJ1-2,CASSLPGQHNGYTF,TGTGCCAGCTCACTCCCGGGACAGCACAACGGCTACACCTTC
TRBV7-3,NA,TRBD1,TRBJ2-2,CASSPGDRGIAGELFF,TGTGCCAGCAGCCCAGGGGACAGGGGAATTGCCGGGGAGCTGTTTTTT
TRBV13,NA,TRBD2,TRBJ2-5,CASSLGLAREETQYF,TGTGCCAGCAGCTTAGGACTAGCGAGAGAAGAGACCCAGTACTTC
TRBV19,NA,NA,TRBJ2-7,CASSIGPQSYEQYF,TGTGCCAGTAGTATAGGTCCCCAGTCGTACGAGCAGTACTTC
TRBV19,few,TRBD1,TRBJ2-3,CASRATGTGGLQYF,TGTGCCAGCCGGGCTACCGGGACAGGGGGACTGCAGTATTTT
TRBV27,NA,TRBD2,TRBJ2-7,CASSPRAGGPYEQYF,TGTGCCAGCAGCCCCCGAGCGGGAGGGCCCTACGAGCAGTACTTC